This T cell receptor beta chain was captured in a study of blood T cell repertoires in COVID-19. Only a few counts were recorded for this clone. TCRdb's table, derived via immunoSEQ multiplex PCR, lists solely in-frame clones and lacks some. The profile shows about 83,000 clones, around 80% of them singletons. Unmatched junction bases numbered 11, after V lost 6 bases and J lost 1 base. CDR1 is ENHRY, CDR2 SYGVKD, per germline. This CDR3 has 18 residues. The chain combines TRBV10-3 with TRBJ1-5; the match to TRBD1 covers 11 bases. This TCR was recovered from a woman aged 80 or over with active or convalescent COVID-19. The material sequenced was peripheral blood. The CDR3 sequence is CAISRTGGKGLSNQPQHF. In nucleotides, the CDR3 is TGTGCCATCAGCAGGACAGGGGGCAAGGGTTTGAGCAATCAGCCCCAGCATTTT.